This T cell receptor (beta chain) was documented in a study of blood T cell repertoires in COVID-19. About the research overall: Samples representing acute and convalescent COVID-19 were sourced from the United States, Italy and Spain. In each case, the material was cDNA or gDNA derived from T cells, B-cell-depleted T cells, or PBMCs.

This clone occurred a few times. Per the study methods: Scientists estimated how many nucleated cells there were by amplifying reference gene primers. Sequencing was performed with immunoSEQ multiplex PCR; in TCRdb, only in-frame clones are kept and a portion is missing. V, J and clone size were drawn from that table, and D and trimming were deduced from the DNA. This sample has under 150,000 clones; about 87% occur once, and the top ten carry roughly 4.4%. There are 14 residues in the CDR3. Per the germline V gene, CDR1 is SGHRS and CDR2 is YFSETQ. Between the trimmed V and J ends, which lost 0 bases and 0 bases, there was a span of 6 bases.

This receptor was taken from a woman between 45 and 60 years old with acute or convalescent COVID-19. The chain recombines TRBV5-1 with TRBJ1-2; D uncertain. Source material: peripheral blood. The CDR3 reads CASSLGPTNYGYTF. The CDR3 region has the DNA TGCGCCAGCAGCTTGGGGCCGACTAACTATGGCTACACCTTC.